The 19 T cell receptor beta chains below were found in one sample sequenced in a study of T cell responses to AZD1222 COVID-19 vaccine. Assay: immunoSEQ multiplex PCR; the TCRdb copy retains only in-frame clones and omits some. Of around 88,000 clones detected, about 90% appear once; the ten largest clones hold 2.8%. Sequencing used peripheral blood, obtained on day 0 of MenACWY control vaccination. These receptors were taken from an adult in good health.

With regard to this clone: The junction departs from the called germline gene at one end, perhaps through a read error. The genes are TRBV2 and TRBJ2-1; D is undetermined. Germline CDR1 SNHLY, CDR2 FYNNEI. The CDR3 covers 10 residues. CDR3 sequence reads: CARSADEQFF. CDR3 coding DNA: TGTGCCAGAAGTGCCGATGAGCAGTTCTTC.

This sequence joins TRBV6-5 and TRBJ1-1, with 8 nucleotides matching TRBD1. The CDR3 has 14 residues. The J segment lost 4 bases and the V segment lost 7 bases, leaving 8 bases of the junction unmatched. The germline CDR1 and CDR2 sequences are MNHEY and SVGAGI. CDR3 sequence (DNA): TGTGCCAGCACCGGGTCAGGGGGCGGCACTGAAGCTTTCTTT. Its translation: CASTGSGGGTEAFF.

This chain connects TRBV7-3 to TRBJ1-2, with 7 positions matching TRBD1. CDR3 size: 15 residues. V lost 4 bases, J lost 3 bases, and 8 bases stayed unmatched. CDR1 and CDR2 from the germline V gene are SGHTA and FQGTGA. CDR3 protein: CASSSTDRSHYGYTF. The DNA of the CDR3 is TGTGCCAGCAGCTCTACGGACAGGAGCCACTATGGCTACACCTTC.

The V and J genes are TRBV5-1 and TRBJ1-2; no clear D. The germline CDR1 and CDR2 sequences are SGHRS and YFSETQ. V dropped 5 bases and J dropped 4 bases, with 9 bases sitting between them. CDR3 length: 12 amino acids. Here the CDR3 DNA reads TGCGCCAGCAGTAATGCCCTCTATGGCTACACCTTC. Translating it yields CASSNALYGYTF. Looking up the rest from reference TRBV5-1 and TRBJ1-2 gives the full variable domain: KAGVTQTPRYLIKTRGQQVTLSCSPISGHRSVSWYQQTPGQGLQFLFEYFSETQRNKGNFPGRFSGRQFSNSRSEMNVSTLELGDSALYLCASSNALYGYTFGSGTRLTVV.

This chain joins TRBV28 and TRBJ1-4; possible D gene TRBD1, 5 bases. CDR3 length equals 15 residues. Trimming removed 6 bases at V and 1 base at J, with 12 bases between. Germline CDR1 MDHEN, CDR2 SYDVKM. The CDR3: CASSQAGVTNEKLFF. The CDR3 bases are TGTGCCAGCAGCCAAGCGGGGGTAACTAATGAAAAACTGTTTTTT.

This rearrangement joins TRBV28 to TRBJ1-6, with D possibly matching TRBD1 (6 bases). The V gene's germline CDR1 is MDHEN and CDR2 SYDVKM. This CDR3 comprises 14 residues. V was pared by 7 bases and J by 7 bases, with 14 bases between. CDR3 DNA sequence: TGTGCCAGCAATCTTGGGGGCGGCAATTCACCCCTCCACTTT. It is translated as CASNLGGGNSPLHF. Combining the CDR3 with reference TRBV28 and TRBJ1-6 gives the whole variable domain DVKVTQSSRYLVKRTGEKVFLECVQDMDHENMFWYRQDPGLGLRLIYFSYDVKMKEKGDIPEGYSVSREKKERFSLILESASTNQTSMYLCASNLGGGNSPLHFGNGTRLTVT.

The V and J genes are TRBV7-3 and TRBJ2-1; 9 nucleotides agree with TRBD2. V shed 4 bases and J 8 bases; nucleotides not matched to a gene: 9. The CDR3 spans 15 residues. CDR1 and CDR2 (germline): SGHTA, FQGTGA. CDR3 coding DNA: TGTGCCAGCAGCTCCGGGACTAGCCCATTAGATGAGCAGTTCTTC. Its protein product is CASSSGTSPLDEQFF.

Here the CDR3 DNA reads TGTGCCAGCAGTGACTCGGCCAGGGGTAGCACTGAAGCTTTCTTT. Protein: CASSDSARGSTEAFF. The rearrangement links TRBV6-4 to TRBJ1-1; maybe TRBD1 (6 bases). With 0 bases removed from V and 4 bases from J, the gap between germline ends came to 12 bases. CDR3 length: 15 residues. The germline CDR1 and CDR2 sequences are MRHNA and SNTAGT.

This clone has only one observation. The chain joins TRBV5-6 to TRBJ2-7; either TRBD1 or TRBD2 may supply D (6 bases each). There are 13 residues in the CDR3. Germline V gene sequence: CDR1 SGHDT, CDR2 YYEEEE. V gave up 0 bases and J gave up 5 bases, with 9 bases separating them. The CDR3 reads CASSLGRGDEQYF. Written as DNA, the CDR3 is TGTGCCAGCAGCTTGGGAAGGGGGGACGAGCAGTACTTC.

V usage is TRBV7-8 and J usage is TRBJ1-1; D gene ambiguous. Per germline, CDR1 SGHVS and CDR2 FQNEAQ. The length of the CDR3 is 16 residues. The V and J ends lost 4 bases and 1 base respectively, with 16 bases between them. The CDR3 loop reads CASSSFRARGNTEAFF. Written as DNA, the CDR3 is TGTGCCAGCAGCTCCTTCCGGGCAAGAGGGAACACTGAAGCTTTCTTT.

The CDR3 region is CASSLRQGPYEQYF. The CDR3 region has the DNA TGTGCCAGCAGCTTGAGGCAGGGACCCTACGAGCAGTACTTC. The chain employs TRBV5-4 and TRBJ2-7, with D possibly called TRBD1 or TRBD2 (5 bases each). The CDR3 is 14 residues long. Trimming shortened V by 1 base and J by 2 bases, and 10 bases separated the two germline ends. Germline lookup yields CDR1 SGHNT and CDR2 YYREEE (reference sequence).

The chain joins TRBV12-3 or TRBV12-4 to TRBJ1-2; 9 bases are a match to TRBD1. The CDR3 extends over 12 amino acids. The V segment lost 5 bases and the J segment 8 bases; nucleotides outside the gene matches: 3. CDR3 bases: TGTGCCAGCAGTGGGACAGGGAGAGGCTACACCTTC. This sequence encodes CASSGTGRGYTF.

The chain couples TRBV3-1 (or the pseudogene TRBV3-2) to TRBJ1-1, with D unresolved. The V end was cut by 5 bases, the J end by 4 bases, with 23 bases between. The germline V gene has CDR1 LGHDT and CDR2 YNNKEL (reference sequence). This CDR3 comprises 17 residues. DNA of the CDR3: TGTGCCAGCAGCTTCCGACTTCCAGCATCCTCTAGCACTGAAGCTTTCTTT. This gives the protein CASSFRLPASSSTEAFF.

The chain recombines TRBV11-3 with TRBJ2-3, with 8 bases lining up with TRBD2. The ends lost 4 bases at V and 5 bases at J; junction bases unmatched: 8. Germline V gene lookup returns CDR1 SGHNT and CDR2 YENEEA. The CDR3 contains 15 residues. CDR3 sequence: CASSSFSGAGDTQYF. The CDR3, as DNA: TGTGCCAGCAGCTCCTTTAGCGGGGCAGGAGATACGCAGTATTTT. Full variable domain (missing parts from reference TRBV11-3 and TRBJ2-3): EAGVVQSPRYKIIEKKQPVAFWCNPISGHNTLYWYLQNLGQGPELLIRYENEEAVDDSQLPKDRFSAERLKGVDSTLKIQPAELGDSAVYLCASSSFSGAGDTQYFGPGTRLTVL.

The J gene is TRBJ1-3, the V gene TRBV21-1. TRBV21-1 is recorded as a pseudogene. The CDR3 has 16 residues. CDR3 sequence (DNA): TGTGCCAGCAGCAAACGGGGGGCCGGCCCCAAAGACACCATATATTTT. Encoded protein: CASSKRGAGPKDTIYF.

V and J are TRBV5-5 and TRBJ1-1; no definite D call. The germline V gene has CDR1 SGHKS and CDR2 YYEKEE (reference sequence). V was cut by 2 bases and J by 11 bases, with 13 bases left in between. There are 12 residues in the CDR3. The CDR3 bases are TGTGCCAGCAGCTTTCTCCCGTCCAGCGCTTTCTTT. Translation gives CASSFLPSSAFF.

This chain uses TRBV30 with TRBJ1-1; D unclear. CDR1 is GTSNPN and CDR2 is SVGIG in the germline V gene (reference sequence). The CDR3 runs 13 residues. V dropped 3 bases and J dropped 0 bases, with 8 bases sitting between them. Here the CDR3 DNA reads TGTGCCTGGAGATTACCGATGAACACTGAAGCTTTCTTT. Translated, it gives CAWRLPMNTEAFF.

The chain uses TRBV6-9 and TRBJ2-1; tentatively, D is TRBD1 or TRBD2 (5 bases each). V was cut by 1 base and J by 5 bases, with 12 bases left in between. CDR1 and CDR2 (germline): MNHGY, SVAAGI. The CDR3 has 15 residues. This CDR3 is CASSYFLGEHNEQFF. The CDR3 DNA sequence: TGTGCCAGCAGTTATTTTTTGGGGGAACACAATGAGCAGTTCTTC.

This rearrangement joins TRBV27 to TRBJ2-6; 10 nucleotides line up with TRBD1. This CDR3 contains 20 residues. The V gene's germline CDR1 is MNHEY and CDR2 SMNVEV (reference sequence). Trimming removed 5 bases from V and 0 bases from J; junction bases left unmatched: 13. CDR3 nucleotide sequence: TGTGCCAGCAGTCCACGGACAGGGGGTCCTCTTGACTCTGGGGCCAACGTCCTGACTTTC. It codes for CASSPRTGGPLDSGANVLTF.